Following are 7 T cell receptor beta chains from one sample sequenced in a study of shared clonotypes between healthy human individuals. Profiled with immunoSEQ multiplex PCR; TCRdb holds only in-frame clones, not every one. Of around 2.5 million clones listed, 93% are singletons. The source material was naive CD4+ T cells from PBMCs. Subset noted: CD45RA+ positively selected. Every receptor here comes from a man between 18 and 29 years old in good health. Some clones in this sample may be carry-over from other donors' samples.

CDR3 DNA: TGTGCCAGCTCACCACGAGTCGGCGATGAGCAGTTCTTC. This sequence encodes CASSPRVGDEQFF. This chain joins TRBV18 and TRBJ2-1; D is undetermined. This CDR3 is 13 amino acids long. Germline CDR1 KGHSH, CDR2 LQKENI. Trimming removed 1 base from V and 8 bases from J, with 9 bases in between.

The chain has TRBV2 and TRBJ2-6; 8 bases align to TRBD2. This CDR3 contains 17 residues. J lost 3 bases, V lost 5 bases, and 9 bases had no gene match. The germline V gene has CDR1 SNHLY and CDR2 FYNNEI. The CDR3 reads CASSRGNGRDGANVLTF. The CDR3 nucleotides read TGTGCCAGCAGTCGGGGGAACGGGAGGGATGGGGCCAACGTCCTGACTTTC.

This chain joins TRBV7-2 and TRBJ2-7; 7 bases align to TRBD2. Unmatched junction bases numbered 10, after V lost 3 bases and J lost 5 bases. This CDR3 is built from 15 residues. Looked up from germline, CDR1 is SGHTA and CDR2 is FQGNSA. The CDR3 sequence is CASSFRLAGVNEQYF. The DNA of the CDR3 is TGTGCCAGCAGCTTTCGGCTTGCGGGAGTGAACGAGCAGTACTTC. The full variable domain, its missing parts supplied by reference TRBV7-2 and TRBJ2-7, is GAGVSQSPSNKVTEKGKDVELRCDPISGHTALYWYRQSLGQGLEFLIYFQGNSAPDKSGLPSDRFSAERTGGSVSTLTIQRTQQEDSAVYLCASSFRLAGVNEQYFGPGTRLTVT.

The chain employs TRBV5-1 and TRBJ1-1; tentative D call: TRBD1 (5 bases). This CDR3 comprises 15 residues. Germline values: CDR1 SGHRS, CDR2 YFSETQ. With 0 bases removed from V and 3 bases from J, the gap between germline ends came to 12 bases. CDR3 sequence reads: CASSLAGREDTEAFF. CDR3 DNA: TGCGCCAGCAGCTTGGCGGGCAGGGAGGACACTGAAGCTTTCTTT.

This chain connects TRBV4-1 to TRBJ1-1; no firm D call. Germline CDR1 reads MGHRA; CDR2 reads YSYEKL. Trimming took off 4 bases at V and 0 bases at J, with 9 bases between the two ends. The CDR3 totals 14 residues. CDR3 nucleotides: TGCGCCAGCAGCCGAGCCCTTCTGAACACTGAAGCTTTCTTT. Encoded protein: CASSRALLNTEAFF.

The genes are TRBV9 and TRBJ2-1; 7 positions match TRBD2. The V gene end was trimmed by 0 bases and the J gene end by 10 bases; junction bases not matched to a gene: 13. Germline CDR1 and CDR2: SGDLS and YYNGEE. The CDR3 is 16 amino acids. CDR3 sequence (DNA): TGTGCCAGCAGCGTAGAAGTAGCGGGTCCCCCAAAGGAGCAGTTCTTC. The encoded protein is CASSVEVAGPPKEQFF.

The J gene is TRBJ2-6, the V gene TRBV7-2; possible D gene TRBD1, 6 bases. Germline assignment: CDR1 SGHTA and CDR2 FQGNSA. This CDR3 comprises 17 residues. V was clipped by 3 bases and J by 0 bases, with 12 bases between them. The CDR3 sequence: CASSFQGPLSGANVLTF. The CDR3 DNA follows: TGTGCCAGCAGCTTTCAGGGGCCCCTCTCTGGGGCCAACGTCCTGACTTTC. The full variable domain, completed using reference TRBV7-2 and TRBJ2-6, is GAGVSQSPSNKVTEKGKDVELRCDPISGHTALYWYRQSLGQGLEFLIYFQGNSAPDKSGLPSDRFSAERTGGSVSTLTIQRTQQEDSAVYLCASSFQGPLSGANVLTFGAGSRLTVL.